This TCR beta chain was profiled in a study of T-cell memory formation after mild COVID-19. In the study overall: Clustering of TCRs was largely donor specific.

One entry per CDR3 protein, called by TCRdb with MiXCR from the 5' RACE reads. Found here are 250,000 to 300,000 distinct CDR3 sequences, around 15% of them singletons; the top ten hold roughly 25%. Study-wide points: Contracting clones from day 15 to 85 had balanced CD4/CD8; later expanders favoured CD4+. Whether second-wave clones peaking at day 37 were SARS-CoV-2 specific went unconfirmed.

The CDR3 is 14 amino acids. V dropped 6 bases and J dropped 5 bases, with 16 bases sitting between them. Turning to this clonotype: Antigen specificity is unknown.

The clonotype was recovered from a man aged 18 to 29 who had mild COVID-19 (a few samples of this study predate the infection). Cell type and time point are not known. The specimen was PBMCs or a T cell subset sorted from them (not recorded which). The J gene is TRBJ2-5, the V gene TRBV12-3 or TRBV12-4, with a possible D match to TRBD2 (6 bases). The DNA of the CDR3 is TGTGCCAGCAGGACCTTTTCCGCGGGGGAGACCCAGTACTTC. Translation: CASRTFSAGETQYF.